These 8 T cell receptor beta chains originate from one sample sequenced in a study of cytomegalovirus exposure and HLA in healthy donors. The study ran its PCR with 60 Vbeta and 13 Jbeta primers. Libraries were prepared by immunoSEQ multiplex PCR; TCRdb keeps only in-frame clonotypes and omits some of them. The profile covers under 250,000 clones, with about 81% appearing a single time and 8% taken by the ten largest. Sample: PBMCs. These receptors originate from a woman in her fifties or sixties in good health and CMV-seropositive.

CDR3 DNA: TGTGCCAGCAGCCACCCCCGGGACAGGGAATATAGCAATCAGCCCCAGCATTTT. This gives the protein CASSHPRDREYSNQPQHF. V gene TRBV14 combines with J gene TRBJ1-5; 9 nucleotides agree with TRBD1. In germline, CDR1 is SGHDN, CDR2 FVKESK. Trimming removed 3 bases from V and 0 bases from J; junction bases left unmatched: 9. CDR3 length: 18 residues.

V is TRBV4-1 and J is TRBJ1-5; 7 bases align to TRBD1. The CDR3 has 19 amino acids. Germline CDR1 reads MGHRA; CDR2 reads YSYEKL. Trimming cost V 3 bases and J 6 bases; bases outside gene matches: 20. The CDR3 reads CASSQAGGTALRFSQPQHF. The CDR3 nucleotides read TGCGCCAGCAGCCAGGCGGGGGGGACAGCCCTTAGATTCAGTCAGCCCCAGCATTTT.

The chain links TRBV7-9 to TRBJ2-3, with D possibly matching TRBD2 (7 bases). From germline, CDR1 is SEHNR and CDR2 FQNEAQ (reference sequence). Trimming took off 7 bases at V and 2 bases at J, with 16 bases between the two ends. This CDR3 contains 15 residues. This CDR3 reads CASTGRDTLTDTQYF. Written as DNA, the CDR3 is TGTGCCAGCACGGGGAGGGACACCCTCACAGATACGCAGTATTTT.

This clone was recorded a few times. This sequence joins TRBV10-1 and TRBJ2-1; 7 bases align to TRBD2. The CDR3 is 16 amino acids. V shed 1 base and J 0 bases; nucleotides not matched to a gene: 3. Germline CDR1 and CDR2: WNHNN and SYGVQD (reference sequence). CDR3 sequence: CASSELTSLSYNEQFF. CDR3 DNA: TGCGCCAGCAGTGAGTTGACTAGCCTCTCCTACAATGAGCAGTTCTTC.

The chain combines TRBV5-1 with TRBJ2-1; D may be TRBD2 (5 bases). Germline CDR1 reads SGHRS; CDR2 reads YFSETQ. Trimming cost V 7 bases and J 0 bases, with 11 bases left between them. CDR3 length: 14 amino acids. The CDR3 reads CASYDSASYNEQFF. In nucleotides, the CDR3 is TGCGCCAGCTACGATAGCGCCTCCTACAATGAGCAGTTCTTC.

This sequence joins TRBV20-1 and TRBJ2-2; D unclear. This CDR3 has 11 amino acids. Trimming removed 7 bases at V and 10 bases at J, with 13 bases between. Per germline, CDR1 DFQATT and CDR2 SNEGSKA (reference sequence). CDR3 sequence (DNA): TGCAGTGTTGGGCGCCACTTGGAGCTGTTTTTT. This gives the protein CSVGRHLELFF.

The rearrangement joins TRBV28 to TRBJ1-2; D possibly corresponds to TRBD1 (5 bases). CDR1 is MDHEN, CDR2 SYDVKM, per germline. Between the trimmed V and J ends, which lost 2 bases and 6 bases, there was a span of 19 bases. This CDR3 contains 16 residues. DNA of the CDR3: TGTGCCAGCAGTTTACGGACGTCCGGGGGGTTTAATGGCTACACCTTC. Amino acid sequence: CASSLRTSGGFNGYTF.

The chain uses TRBV4-1 and TRBJ1-2; D is possibly TRBD1 (5 bases). Trimming removed 8 bases from V and 8 bases from J, with 15 bases in between. Looked up from germline, CDR1 is MGHRA and CDR2 is YSYEKL. The CDR3 covers 12 residues. CDR3 DNA: TGCGCCAGCTGGGACGGGGGTGGAGGCTACACCTTC. This translates into CASWDGGGGYTF.